A selection of T cell receptor beta chains follows, all from one sample in a study of T-cell reconstitution after alpha-beta-depleted transplantation in children. TCRdb independently ran MiXCR on the PCR reads; one entry per CDR3 protein. The sample consists of approximately 510,000 distinct CDR3 sequences, about 18% of them appearing once. The sample in question was PBMCs from the stem cell graft donor, obtained from the stem cell graft. The source of these receptors is a human donor who donated a stem cell graft to a child with acute lymphoblastic leukemia. Both conserved end residues are part of each CDR3. D genes are given only for firm matches. Size is stated for part of the rows, as once, few or many counts, or as a class when the clone is expanded.

cdr3_length	j_call	v_call	d_call	clone_size	cdr3_nt	cdr3_aa
15	TRBJ2-5	TRBV14	-	-	TGTGCCAGCAGCTTACGCTCAGAGGCCGTAGAGACCCAGTACTTC	CASSLRSEAVETQYF
19	TRBJ2-1	TRBV3-1	TRBD1	-	TGTGCCAGCTGTTTTAGGGGGACAGGTGGGGCAGGGTCCTACAATGAGCAGTTCTTC	CASCFRGTGGAGSYNEQFF
15	TRBJ2-1	TRBV7-3	TRBD1	once	TGTGCCAGCAGCGCACCCGGGACAGGGGTTAATGAGCAGTTCTTC	CASSAPGTGVNEQFF
15	TRBJ1-5	TRBV5-5	-	few	TGTGCCAGCAGGCCGGGCGGGGGCGCCGAGCAGCCCCAGCATTTT	CASRPGGGAEQPQHF
13	TRBJ1-1	TRBV28	TRBD1	few	TGTGCCATTTTACAGGGGAAGTACACTGAAGCTTTCTTT	CAILQGKYTEAFF
16	TRBJ2-1	TRBV11-2	TRBD2	few	TGTGCCAGCAGCTTAGGCGGACTAGCGGGAATCGATGAGCAGTTCTTC	CASSLGGLAGIDEQFF
14	TRBJ2-7	TRBV12-3/TRBV12-4	TRBD2	many	TGTGCCAGCAGTTTAGGACTAGCGTCCTACGAGCAGTACTTC	CASSLGLASYEQYF
15	TRBJ2-4	TRBV5-1	TRBD1	-	TGCGCCAGCAGCGCGGACAGGGATGGCAAAAACATTCAGTACTTC	CASSADRDGKNIQYF
16	TRBJ2-1	TRBV12-3/TRBV12-4	TRBD2	many	TGTGCCAGCAGCCCCGTTCGGGCTAGCGGGAAGAGTGAGCAGTTCTTC	CASSPVRASGKSEQFF
15	TRBJ1-2	TRBV3-1	TRBD1	few	TGTGCCAGCAGCCGGATAGGAGGACAGGCGTATGGCTACACCTTC	CASSRIGGQAYGYTF
11	TRBJ2-7	TRBV7-8	-	few	TGTGCCAGCAGCATGTACTACGAGCAGTACTTC	CASSMYYEQYF
15	TRBJ2-3	TRBV19	TRBD1	-	TGTGCCAGTAGTTTGGACAGGGGGCTTTTGGATACGCAGTATTTT	CASSLDRGLLDTQYF
12	TRBJ2-7	TRBV6-5	-	-	TGTGCCAGCAGCCCAGGACTCAACGAGCAGTACTTC	CASSPGLNEQYF
16	TRBJ2-1	TRBV5-1	-	few	TGCGCCAGCAGCCCCCTTGGGACTCAACTCTACAATGAGCAGTTCTTC	CASSPLGTQLYNEQFF
15	TRBJ2-7	TRBV29-1	TRBD2	few	TGCAGCGTTGCTGGACTAGCGGGAGTGCGGAACGAGCAGTACTTC	CSVAGLAGVRNEQYF
12	TRBJ2-1	TRBV29-1	-	many	TGCAGCGTCGGAATCCCGAAGGATGAGCAGTTCTTC	CSVGIPKDEQFF